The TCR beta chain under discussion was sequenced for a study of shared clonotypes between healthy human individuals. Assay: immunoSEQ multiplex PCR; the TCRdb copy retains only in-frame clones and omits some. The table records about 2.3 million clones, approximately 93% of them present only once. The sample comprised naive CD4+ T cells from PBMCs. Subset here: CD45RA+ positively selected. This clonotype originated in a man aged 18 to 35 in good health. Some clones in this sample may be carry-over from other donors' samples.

CDR3 nucleotides: TGTGCCAGCAGTTTTTGGGCGGGAAGGGTCCCAATTTTGGGCAATGAGCAGTTCTTC. Residues: CASSFWAGRVPILGNEQFF. The chain links TRBV28 to TRBJ2-1, with D perhaps TRBD2 (6 bases). The germline V and J ends were trimmed by 3 bases and 6 bases, with 27 bases remaining between them. The CDR3 covers 19 residues. Germline values: CDR1 MDHEN, CDR2 SYDVKM.